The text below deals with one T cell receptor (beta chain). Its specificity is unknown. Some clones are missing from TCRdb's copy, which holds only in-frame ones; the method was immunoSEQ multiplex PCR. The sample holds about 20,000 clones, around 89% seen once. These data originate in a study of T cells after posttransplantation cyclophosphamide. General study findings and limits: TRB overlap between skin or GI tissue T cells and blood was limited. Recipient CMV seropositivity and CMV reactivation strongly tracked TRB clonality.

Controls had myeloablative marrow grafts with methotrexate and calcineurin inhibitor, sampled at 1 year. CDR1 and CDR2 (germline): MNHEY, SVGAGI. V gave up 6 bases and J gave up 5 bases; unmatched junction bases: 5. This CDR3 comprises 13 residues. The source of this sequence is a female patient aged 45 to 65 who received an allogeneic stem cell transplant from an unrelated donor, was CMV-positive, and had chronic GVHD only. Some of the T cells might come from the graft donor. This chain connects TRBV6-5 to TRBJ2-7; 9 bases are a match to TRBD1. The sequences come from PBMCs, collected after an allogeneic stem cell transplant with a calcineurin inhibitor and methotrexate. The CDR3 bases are TGTGCCAGCAGCGCGGACAGGGGTAACGAGCAGTACTTC. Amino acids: CASSADRGNEQYF.